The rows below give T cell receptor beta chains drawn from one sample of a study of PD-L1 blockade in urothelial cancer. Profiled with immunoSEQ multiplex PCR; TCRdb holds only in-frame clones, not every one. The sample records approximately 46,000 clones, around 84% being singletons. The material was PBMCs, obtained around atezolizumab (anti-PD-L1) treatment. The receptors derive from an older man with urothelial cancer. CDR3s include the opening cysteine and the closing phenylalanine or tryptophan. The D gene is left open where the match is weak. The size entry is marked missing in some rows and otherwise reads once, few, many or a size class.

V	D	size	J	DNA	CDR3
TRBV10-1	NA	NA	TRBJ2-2	TGCGCCAGCAGTGAGGAGAGGGGGATCGGGGAGCTGTTTTTT	CASSEERGIGELFF
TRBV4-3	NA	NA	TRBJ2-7	TGCGCCAGCAGCCAAGATCGGCAGGGCGAGCAGTACTTC	CASSQDRQGEQYF
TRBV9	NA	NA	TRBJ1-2	TGTGCCAGCAGCGTAGGAGGGGGAACGTCTGGCTACACCTTC	CASSVGGGTSGYTF
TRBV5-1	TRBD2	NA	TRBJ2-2	TGCGCCAGCAGTCCCGGACTAGCGGACACCGGGGAGCTGTTTTTT	CASSPGLADTGELFF
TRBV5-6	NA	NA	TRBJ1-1	TGTGCCAGCAGCTGGGGGGGGTCCTTTTACATGAACACTGAAGCTTTCTTT	CASSWGGSFYMNTEAFF
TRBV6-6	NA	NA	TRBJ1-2	TGTGCCAGCAGTTACTCCCCAGACACTGGCTACACCTTC	CASSYSPDTGYTF
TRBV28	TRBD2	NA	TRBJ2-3	TGTGCCAGCAGTCATAGCGGGAGTCGGACAGATACGCAGTATTTT	CASSHSGSRTDTQYF
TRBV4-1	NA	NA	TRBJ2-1	TGCGCCAGCAGCCAGGCGTGGAGTAGCTCCTACAATGAGCAGTTCTTC	CASSQAWSSSYNEQFF
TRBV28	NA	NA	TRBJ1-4	TGTGCCAGCAGGGGGACAAGGGCTGAACATGAAAAACTGTTTTTT	CASRGTRAEHEKLFF
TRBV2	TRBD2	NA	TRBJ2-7	TGTGCCAGCAGTTCCAGTGGACTAGCGGGGACGGCAGGGTACTTC	CASSSSGLAGTAGYF
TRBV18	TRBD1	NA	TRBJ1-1	TGTGCCAGCTCGACTTCAGAAGGGGGCCTGAACACTGAAGCTTTCTTT	CASSTSEGGLNTEAFF
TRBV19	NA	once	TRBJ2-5	TGTGCCAGTAAGGACAGACCCCAGGAGACCCAGTACTTC	CASKDRPQETQYF
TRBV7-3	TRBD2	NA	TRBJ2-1	TGTGCCAGCAGCTTATCAGGGACTAACAATGAGCAGTTCTTC	CASSLSGTNNEQFF
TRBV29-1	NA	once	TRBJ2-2	TGCAGCGTTCCACAGGGGAACACCGGGGAGCTGTTTTTT	CSVPQGNTGELFF
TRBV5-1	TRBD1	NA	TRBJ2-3	TGCGCCAGCAGCTCCGGACAGGGAAGGTCGGATACGCAGTATTTT	CASSSGQGRSDTQYF
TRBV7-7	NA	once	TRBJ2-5	TGCGCCAGCAGCTGGACTGATCAAGAGACCCAGTACTTC	CASSWTDQETQYF
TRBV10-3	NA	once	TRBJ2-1	TGTGCCATCAGTGACCAGTCCTACAATGAGCAGTTCTTC	CAISDQSYNEQFF
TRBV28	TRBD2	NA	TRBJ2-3	TGTGCCAGCAGTCCCCCGGGACTAGCGGGACGCACAGATACGCAGTATTTT	CASSPPGLAGRTDTQYF
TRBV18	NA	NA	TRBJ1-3	TGTGCCAGCTCACCAGAGTCTGGGGCGGCAGCAGGAAACACCATATATTTT	CASSPESGAAAGNTIYF
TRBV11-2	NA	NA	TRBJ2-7	TGTGCCAGCAGCGCGTCCTACGAGCAGTACTTC	CASSASYEQYF
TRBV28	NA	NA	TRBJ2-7	TGTGCCAGCAGCCCCGGGACACATGATTACGAGCAGTACTTC	CASSPGTHDYEQYF
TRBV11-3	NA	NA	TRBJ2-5	TGTGCCAGCTCTAAGAAGGAGACCCAGTACTTC	CASSKKETQYF
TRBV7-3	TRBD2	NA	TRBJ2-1	TGTGCCAGCAGCTCATCAGCGGGAGCAGCCTACAATGAGCAGTTCTTC	CASSSSAGAAYNEQFF
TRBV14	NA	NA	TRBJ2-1	TGTGCCAGCAGCCAGAGGACAGAGCCTTACAATGAGCAGTTCTTC	CASSQRTEPYNEQFF
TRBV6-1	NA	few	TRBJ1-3	TGTGCCAGCAGTCTCGAGGCTGGTGGAAACACCATATATTTT	CASSLEAGGNTIYF
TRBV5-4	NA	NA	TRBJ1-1	TGTGCCAGCAGCTTGGATTCGGGGAACACTGAAGCTTTCTTT	CASSLDSGNTEAFF
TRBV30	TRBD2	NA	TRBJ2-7	TGTGCCTGGAGTCCGAACTTAGCGGGCTCCTACGAGCAGTACTTC	CAWSPNLAGSYEQYF